The following is a T cell receptor beta chain sequence with its context. Its antigen is unknown. These data belong to a study of T-cell memory formation after mild COVID-19. Study results and caveats: Day 15 to 85 contractors were CD4/CD8 balanced; later expanders leaned CD4+.

Libraries for TCRalpha and TCRbeta carried sample barcodes and unique molecular identifiers via 5'RACE. Each CDR3 protein is one row after TCRdb ran MiXCR on the 5' RACE reads. Among 300,000 to 350,000 distinct CDR3 sequences, approximately 15% were seen once, and the ten largest hold roughly a fifth. Germline CDR1 and CDR2: SGHTA and FQGNSA. The J segment lost 1 base and the V segment lost 5 bases, leaving 7 bases of the junction unmatched. The CDR3 extends over 15 amino acids. The receptor's source is a young man who had mild COVID-19 (a few samples of this study predate the infection). Cell type and time point are not known. The chain couples TRBV7-2 to TRBJ2-5; 7 positions agree with TRBD1. The source material was PBMCs or a T cell subset sorted from them (not recorded which). The DNA of the CDR3 is TGTGCCAGCAGCATCTGGACAGGCGCCCAAGAGACCCAGTACTTC. It is translated as CASSIWTGAQETQYF.